This paragraph reports one T cell receptor (beta chain). Its binding antigen is unknown. No base quality information exists; no much larger clone differs at one position. V loses 2 bases of germline sequence and J loses 5 bases, and the interval between the two ends is 12 bases. Counted from cysteine to phenylalanine, this CDR3 has 14 amino acids. The read is trimmed to its CDR3 DNA, 42 bases read in frame from base 1. From the germline V gene, CDR1 is MNHEY and CDR2 is SVGEGT. Libraries came from 5' RACE. The sequencing machine was an Illumina HiSeq 2500. The second PCR ran for about 6 to 12 cycles and used a J-beta primer mix along with a sample-barcoded 5' primer. A template-switch 5' adaptor carrying 12 random nucleotides introduced a unique molecular identifier onto each TCR beta cDNA molecule. Each sample yielded at least 3 million CDR3-containing paired-end reads. First-strand cDNA was synthesized from all RNA with the Mint cDNA synthesis kit, primed by a TRBC-specific oligonucleotide. Following uracil-DNA glycosylase treatment, all cDNA underwent a first 18-cycle PCR with the universal primers M1SS and BC2_uni_R. The paper's processing steps were these. For normalization, 1 million high-quality reads were randomly selected from each sample, with every read carrying a distinct molecular identifier. Instead of being binned into consensus sequences, reads with shared molecular identifiers were discarded. MiTCR, run with a Q25 quality threshold and the strictest error-elimination algorithm, handled CDR3 identification, clonotype clustering and error correction. Lower-bound total TCR beta diversity was estimated with a nonparametric unseen species model using Euler transformation. TCRdb applied fastp at Q25 and MiXCR to the public reads, then kept only in-frame beta chains. Rows are combined by CDR3 protein, so each entry shows the most common genes and DNA. The V and J calls, along with clone size, are taken from TCRdb and not from the paper's own processing. Recorded for this sample are around 990,000 distinct CDR3 sequences; about two fifths of them occurred a single time. The top ten clonotypes cover over 10% of the sample.

This sample was taken from a study of blood T cells in healthy people across ages (dated by TCRdb to 2015 to 2017). Context from the whole study: In model experiments, roughly one uniquely barcoded TCR beta cDNA molecule per two T cells was captured by template switching. To track age-related changes in TCR beta repertoire diversity, the study relied on deep sequencing normalized with unique cDNA molecular identifiers. Donors were grouped into four age groups: young (average roughly 17 years), middle-aged (roughly 37), aged (approximately 67) and long-lived (roughly 80). To avoid experimental bias, donors of different ages were spread randomly across the sequencing lanes. The study analyzed two additional independent replicas of 1 million unique cDNA reads from the same blood draw for two donors, one aged 18 to 30 and one aged 80 or older. Points the paper makes about the study in general: Observed TCR beta diversity correlated strongly with the percentage of naive T cells measured by flow cytometry. As age increased, observed TCR beta diversity per million T cells dropped in a roughly linear way, and a significant reduction was already evident by age 40. Since profiling was done on bulk unsorted PBMCs, naive and antigen-experienced compartments could not be conclusively compared. The CMV infection status of donors was not known, potentially confounding age-related changes in expanded clonotypes. Estimates of total diversity based on one million sequenced T cells were regarded as lower bounds and as underestimates. Compared with the aged group, the long-lived group had more naive CD4+ T cells, fewer expanded clones and increased TCR diversity, a pattern suggesting age selection.

Donors were a few dozen systemically healthy Caucasian individuals from Russia aged roughly 6 to 100 years. Each donor gave about 9.7 milliliters of peripheral blood, drawn into EDTA-treated Vacutainer tubes. Ficoll-Paque density-gradient centrifugation was used to isolate PBMCs, with at least 7 million per sample. Trizol reagent was used to extract total RNA from PBMCs, with at least 5 micrograms per sample. The percentages of naive CD45RAhigh/CD27high T cells were determined by flow cytometry on a PBMC aliquot from every donor. The receptor was isolated from a man between 18 and 35 years old in good health. The chain is encoded by TRBV6-2 or TRBV6-3 joined to TRBJ1-2; the best D guess is TRBD1, with 5 bases matching. Input material: blood. This receptor carries the CDR3 CASSYRRDSYGYTF. The nucleotides are TGTGCCAGCAGTTACCGGCGCGACAGTTATGGCTACACCTTC.